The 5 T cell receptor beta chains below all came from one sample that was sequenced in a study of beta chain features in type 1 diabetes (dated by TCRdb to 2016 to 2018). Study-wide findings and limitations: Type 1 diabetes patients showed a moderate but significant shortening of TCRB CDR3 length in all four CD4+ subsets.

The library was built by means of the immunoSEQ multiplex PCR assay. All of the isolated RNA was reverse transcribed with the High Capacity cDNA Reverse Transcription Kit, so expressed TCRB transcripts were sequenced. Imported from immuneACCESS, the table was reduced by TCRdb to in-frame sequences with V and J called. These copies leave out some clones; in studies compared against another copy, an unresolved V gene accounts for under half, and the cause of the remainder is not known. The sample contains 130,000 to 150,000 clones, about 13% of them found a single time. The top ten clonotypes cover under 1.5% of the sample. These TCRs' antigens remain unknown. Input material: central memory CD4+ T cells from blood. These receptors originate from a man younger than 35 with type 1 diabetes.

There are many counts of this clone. The CDR3 sequence: CASSQDAESSRWIRQAKNIQYF. The CDR3 DNA reads as TGTGCCAGCAGTCAAGACGCAGAGAGTAGTAGGTGGATTAGACAAGCCAAAAACATTCAGTACTTC. The rearrangement joins TRBV6-1 to TRBJ2-4; D is undetermined. Germline V gene data show CDR1 as MNHNS and CDR2 as SASEGT. CDR3 length: 22 amino acids. Trimming removed 5 bases from V and 0 bases from J, with 32 bases in between.

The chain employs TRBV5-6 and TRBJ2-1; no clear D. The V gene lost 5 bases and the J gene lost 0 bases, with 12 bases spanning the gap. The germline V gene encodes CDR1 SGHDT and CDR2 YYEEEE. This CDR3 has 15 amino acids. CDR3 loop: CASSQVLSSYNEQFF. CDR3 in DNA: TGTGCCAGCAGTCAAGTCTTGAGCTCCTACAATGAGCAGTTCTTC.

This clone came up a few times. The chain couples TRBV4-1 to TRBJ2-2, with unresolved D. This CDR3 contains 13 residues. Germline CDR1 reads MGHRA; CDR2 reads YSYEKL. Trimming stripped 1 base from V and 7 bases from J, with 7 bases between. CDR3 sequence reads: CASSQVDVGELFF. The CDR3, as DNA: TGCGCCAGCAGCCAAGTCGACGTCGGGGAGCTGTTTTTT.

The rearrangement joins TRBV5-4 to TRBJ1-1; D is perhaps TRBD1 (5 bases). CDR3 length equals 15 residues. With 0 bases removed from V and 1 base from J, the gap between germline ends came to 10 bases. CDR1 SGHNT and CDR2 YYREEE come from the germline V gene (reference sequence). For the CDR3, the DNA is TGTGCCAGCAGCTTGGCCCGGGGCCAGAACACTGAAGCTTTCTTT. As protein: CASSLARGQNTEAFF.

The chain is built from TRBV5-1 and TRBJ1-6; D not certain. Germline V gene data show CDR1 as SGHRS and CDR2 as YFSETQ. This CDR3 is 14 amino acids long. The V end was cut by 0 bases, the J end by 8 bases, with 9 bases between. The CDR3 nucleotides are TGCGCCAGCAGCTTGGCCACGGAGGATTCACCCCTCCACTTT. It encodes CASSLATEDSPLHF.